Listed here are 17 T cell receptor beta chains from one sample, sequenced in a study of blood T cells in healthy people across ages. Through a sample-barcoded 5' primer and a J-beta primer mix, a second PCR was run for roughly 6 to 12 cycles. One entry per CDR3 protein, called by TCRdb with MiXCR from the 5' RACE reads. The sample holds hundreds of thousands of distinct CDR3 sequences, about 30% seen once. The sequenced sample consisted of blood. These receptors originate from a woman over 75 in good health.

This clonotype was counted between two and nine times. The V and J genes are TRBV9 and TRBJ1-5; no clear D gene. Germline CDR1 is SGDLS and CDR2 is YYNGEE. The CDR3 is 14 residues long. Trimming cost V 4 bases and J 1 base, with 9 bases left between them. DNA of the CDR3: TGTGCCAGCAGCTACTCAGCGAGCAATCAGCCCCAGCATTTT. It specifies CASSYSASNQPQHF. Variable domain in full (rest from reference TRBV9 and TRBJ1-5): DSGVTQTPKHLITATGQRVTLRCSPRSGDLSVYWYQQSLDQGLQFLIQYYNGEERAKGNILERFSAQQFPDLHSELNLSSLELGDSALYFCASSYSASNQPQHFGDGTRLSIL.

Ten or more counts support this clonotype. The V and J genes are TRBV20-1 and TRBJ2-1; 11 bases are shared with TRBD2. J lost 13 bases, V lost 1 base, and 3 bases had no gene match. The V gene's germline CDR1 is DFQATT and CDR2 SNEGSKA (reference sequence). The CDR3 is 12 residues long. The CDR3 coding sequence is TGCAGTGCTAGAGTAGCGGGGGGGATTCAGTTCTTC. It yields the protein CSARVAGGIQFF.

The table lists this clonotype with many counts. The genes are TRBV2 and TRBJ2-1, with 13 nucleotides matching TRBD2. J was trimmed by 6 bases and V by 7 bases; bases with no gene match: 6. The CDR3 extends over 15 amino acids. In germline, CDR1 is SNHLY, CDR2 FYNNEI. CDR3 DNA: TGTGCCAGCACCATACTAGCGGGGGGGCCCAATGAGCAGTTCTTC. Its protein product is CASTILAGGPNEQFF.

This clonotype occurred a few times. This could be a read error, since a much larger clone is one nucleotide away. The chain recombines TRBV5-1 with TRBJ2-1, with 11 nucleotides matching TRBD2. TRBJ2-7 matches the DNA end more closely, so the J call is doubtful. Germline V lookup: CDR1 SGHRS, CDR2 YFSETQ. The CDR3 totals 15 residues. This CDR3 is CASSSGTSGYNEQYF. CDR3 sequence (DNA): TGCGCCAGCAGCTCCGGGACTAGCGGCTACAATGAGCAGTACTTC.

This clonotype was observed at least ten times. The gene calls are TRBV29-1 and TRBJ1-2; D perhaps matches TRBD1 (5 bases). Trimming stripped 6 bases from V and 2 bases from J, with 7 bases between. The CDR3 has 11 residues. Germline CDR1 and CDR2: SQVTM and ANQGSEA. CDR3 nucleotide sequence: TGCAGCGTGACAGCAAACTATGGCTACACCTTC. It translates to CSVTANYGYTF.

The chain employs TRBV14 and TRBJ2-7; D may be TRBD1 (5 bases). The CDR3 totals 14 residues. The V and J ends lost 1 base and 7 bases respectively, with 14 bases between them. CDR1 and CDR2 (germline): SGHDN, FVKESK. CDR3: CASSQAGFKGEQYF. The CDR3 region has the DNA TGTGCCAGCAGCCAAGCTGGTTTTAAGGGGGAGCAGTACTTC.

This clonotype has a handful of counts. The CDR3, as DNA: TGTGCCAGCAGCTTCTTGGGGACTGAGATGAACACTGAAGCTTTCTTT. This codes for CASSFLGTEMNTEAFF. This chain uses TRBV7-7 with TRBJ1-1; weak D call: TRBD1 (5 bases). The V and J ends lost 3 bases and 0 bases respectively, with 14 bases between them. CDR1 is SSHAT and CDR2 is FNYEAQ in the germline V gene (reference sequence). The CDR3 length is 16 residues.

The chain has TRBV4-2 and TRBJ1-1; D ambiguous. V dropped 0 bases and J dropped 0 bases, with 11 bases sitting between them. This CDR3 is 16 amino acids long. Germline V gene sequence: CDR1 LGHNA, CDR2 YNFKEQ. The DNA of the CDR3 is TGTGCCAGCAGCCAAGAGGGAGGACTGATGAACACTGAAGCTTTCTTT. It specifies CASSQEGGLMNTEAFF.

This clonotype was observed at least ten times. Just one base apart from a much larger clone, this may be a read error. The CDR3 region has the DNA TGTGCCAGCAGCTTGGCCAGGAACAATGAGCAGTACTTC. Amino acids: CASSLARNNEQYF. J is TRBJ2-5 and V is TRBV5-6, with D unclear. The CDR3 is 13 amino acids. Germline V gene data show CDR1 as SGHDT and CDR2 as YYEEEE. Trimming removed 0 bases at V and 11 bases at J, with 14 bases between.

The gene calls are TRBV5-1 and TRBJ1-3; D unresolved. V was cut by 3 bases and J by 2 bases, with 12 bases left in between. In germline, CDR1 is SGHRS, CDR2 YFSETQ. The CDR3 spans 15 residues. In DNA form, the CDR3 reads TGCGCCAGCAGCTGGAATCTCAACACTGGAAACACCATATATTTT. This translates into CASSWNLNTGNTIYF.

This clonotype was found a few times. The chain recombines TRBV6-6 with TRBJ1-5; D possibly corresponds to TRBD1 (6 bases). CDR1 is MNHNY, CDR2 SVGAGI, per germline (reference sequence). Trimming took off 6 bases at V and 3 bases at J, with 18 bases between the two ends. The CDR3 extends over 16 amino acids. Here the CDR3 reads CASSPRTTGFNQPQHF. For the CDR3, the DNA is TGTGCCAGCAGCCCCCGGACCACAGGGTTCAATCAGCCCCAGCATTTT.

Note on this clonotype: It may be a read error: a sequence one base away is much more abundant. The chain is built from TRBV7-8 and TRBJ1-1, with D perhaps TRBD1 (5 bases). The CDR3 extends over 12 amino acids. Per the germline V gene, CDR1 is SGHVS and CDR2 is FQNEAQ. V lost 1 base to trimming and J lost 13 bases, with 13 bases between them. The CDR3 DNA reads TGTGCCAGCAGCTTAGAGGGCAGGGACGTTTTCTTT. It encodes CASSLEGRDVFF. The full variable domain, completed using reference TRBV7-8 and TRBJ1-1, is GAGVSQSPRYKVAKRGQDVALRCDPISGHVSLFWYQQALGQGPEFLTYFQNEAQLDKSGLPSDRFFAERPEGSVSTLKIQRTQQEDSAVYLCASSLEGRDVFFGQGTRLTVV.

The CDR3 spells CSARGGSSGNNEQFF. CDR3 coding DNA: TGCAGTGCTAGAGGGGGGTCTAGCGGAAACAATGAGCAGTTCTTC. V gene TRBV20-1 combines with J gene TRBJ2-1; 7 nucleotides align to TRBD2. The CDR3 totals 15 residues. After removal of 1 base from V and 5 bases from J, the junction contained 8 bases not matched to a gene. CDR1 and CDR2 from the germline V gene are DFQATT and SNEGSKA (reference sequence).

This clonotype was observed many times. The CDR3: CASSQVSGGEQFF. CDR3 in DNA: TGTGCCAGCAGCCAAGTCTCAGGAGGTGAGCAGTTCTTC. The J gene is TRBJ2-1, the V gene TRBV3-1, with a tentative D call TRBD2 (5 bases). Trimming shortened V by 1 base and J by 9 bases, and 10 bases separated the two germline ends. This CDR3 is built from 13 residues. CDR1 and CDR2 from the germline V gene are LGHDT and YNNKEL (reference sequence).

The chain uses TRBV29-1 and TRBJ2-2; D is perhaps TRBD1 (6 bases). V lost 7 bases and J lost 1, with 16 bases in between. Germline-derived CDR1 and CDR2 are SQVTM and ANQGSEA. The CDR3 covers 15 residues. The chain's CDR3 is CSAQAGTKNTGELFF. DNA of the CDR3: TGCAGCGCCCAAGCCGGGACAAAGAACACCGGGGAGCTGTTTTTT.

As to this clonotype: This may come from a read error, since a much larger clone is one base off. The V and J genes are TRBV20-1 and TRBJ2-7, with 13 bases that match TRBD2. Germline V gene lookup returns CDR1 DFQATT and CDR2 SNEGSKA (reference sequence). The CDR3 sequence is 14 residues long. J gave up 7 bases and V 3 bases, and 6 bases lay outside the gene matches. The CDR3 spells CSASTLAGGHEQYF. The CDR3 coding sequence is TGCAGTGCTAGTACACTAGCGGGGGGGCATGAGCAGTACTTC.

This clonotype showed up many times. The chain employs TRBV11-2 and TRBJ2-5; 16 positions agree with TRBD2. Looked up from germline, CDR1 is SGHAT and CDR2 is FQNNGV. This CDR3 is built from 18 residues. V trimming: 4 bases; J trimming: 2 bases; junction bases outside the gene matches: 7. The CDR3 nucleotides read TGTGCCAGCAGCTCCGGGACTAGCGGGGGGGGTCTTCAAGAGACCCAGTACTTC. This encodes CASSSGTSGGGLQETQYF.